The clone carrying this TCR beta chain was counted at least ten times. This sample was taken from a study of CD8 T cells in ankylosing spondylitis. The CDR3 is 15 amino acids. V gave up 1 base and J gave up 10 bases, with 18 bases separating them. Germline V gene data show CDR1 as SGHKS and CDR2 as YYEKEE (reference sequence). By quantitative 5'-RACE with molecular barcodes, the TCR beta libraries were made. MiXCR, applied by TCRdb to the 5' RACE reads, yields one record per CDR3 protein. The sample carries about 130,000 distinct CDR3 sequences, over 6.5% recorded once. Sequencing used blood, either unsorted or a sorted T cell fraction (not recorded which). The clonotype originates from a male donor with ankylosing spondylitis or in good health (not recorded which). The chain links TRBV5-5 to TRBJ2-1; D may correspond to TRBD1 or TRBD2 (6 bases each). The CDR3 DNA sequence: TGTGCCAGCAGCTTGTATCCTAGCGCCACAGGGGAGCAGTTCTTC. Protein: CASSLYPSATGEQFF.